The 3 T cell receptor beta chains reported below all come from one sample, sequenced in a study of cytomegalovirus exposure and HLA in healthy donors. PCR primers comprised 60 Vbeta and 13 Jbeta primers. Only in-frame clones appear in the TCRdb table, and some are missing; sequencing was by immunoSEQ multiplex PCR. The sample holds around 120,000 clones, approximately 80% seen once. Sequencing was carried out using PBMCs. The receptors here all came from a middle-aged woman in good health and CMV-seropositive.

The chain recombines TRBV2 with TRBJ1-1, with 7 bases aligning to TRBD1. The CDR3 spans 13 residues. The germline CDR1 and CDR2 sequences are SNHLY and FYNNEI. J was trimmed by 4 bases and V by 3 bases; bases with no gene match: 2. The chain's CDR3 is CASSDQGVTEAFF. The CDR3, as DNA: TGTGCCAGCAGTGATCAGGGGGTCACTGAAGCTTTCTTT.

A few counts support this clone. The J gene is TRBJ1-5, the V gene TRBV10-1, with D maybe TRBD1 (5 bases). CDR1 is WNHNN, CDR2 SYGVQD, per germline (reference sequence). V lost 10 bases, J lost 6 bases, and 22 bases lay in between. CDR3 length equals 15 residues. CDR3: CAIEGARLVGQPQHF. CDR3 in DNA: TGCGCCATCGAAGGGGCTCGGCTCGTCGGTCAGCCCCAGCATTTT.

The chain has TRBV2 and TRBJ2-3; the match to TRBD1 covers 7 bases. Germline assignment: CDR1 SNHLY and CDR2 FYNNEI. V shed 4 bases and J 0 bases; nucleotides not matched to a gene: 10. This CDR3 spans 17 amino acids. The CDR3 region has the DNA TGTGCCAGCAGTGTCAAAAGGACAGGCACTAGCACAGATACGCAGTATTTT. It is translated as CASSVKRTGTSTDTQYF.